This TCR beta chain is drawn from a study of T cell responses to AZD1222 COVID-19 vaccine. The overall study: Whether given at about 4 or about 12 weeks, second doses were pooled.

Study outcomes and limitations: After two AZD1222 doses, spike-specific TCR breadth and depth rose versus day 0.

Comments on this clone: The target antigen is unknown.

CDR3 length: 12 residues. Germline V gene sequence: CDR1 SQVTM, CDR2 ANQGSEA. The table came from immunoSEQ multiplex PCR; TCRdb's copy has only in-frame clones and leaves some out. Of 130,000 to 150,000 clones detected, 80% to 90% appear once; the ten largest clones hold roughly 1.7%. The origin of this receptor is an adult in good health. This specimen was peripheral blood, taken on day 0 of AZD1222 vaccination. The chain uses TRBV29-1 and TRBJ2-2; 7 positions match TRBD2. The CDR3 nucleotides read TGCAAGGCGGGAGAGGTCACCGGGGAGCTGTTTTTT. Residues: CKAGEVTGELFF.